The rows below give T cell receptor beta chains drawn from one sample of a study of cytomegalovirus exposure and HLA in healthy donors. The protocol was immunoSEQ multiplex PCR, while the TCRdb copy is restricted to in-frame clones and leaves out a portion. The table has over 95,000 clones, over 75% seen once. Sequencing was carried out using PBMCs. These TCRs come from a man aged 35-49 years in good health and CMV-seronegative. Each CDR3 is given with its conserved first and last residue. The D gene is left open where the match is weak. Clone size, where shown, is once, few, many, or a class for clones that have expanded.

clone_size	d_call	v_call	j_call	cdr3_aa	cdr3_nt
NA	NA	TRBV4-1	TRBJ2-1	CASSQDETTPHNEQFF	TGCGCCAGCAGCCAAGACGAGACTACTCCCCACAATGAGCAGTTCTTC
once	TRBD2	TRBV4-1	TRBJ2-7	CASSQGLAGVSVEQYF	TGCGCCAGCAGCCAAGGACTAGCTGGAGTCTCGGTCGAGCAGTACTTC
NA	TRBD1	TRBV2	TRBJ1-2	CASRGRDSPMGYTF	TGTGCCAGCAGGGGGCGGGACAGCCCTATGGGCTACACCTTC
NA	TRBD2	TRBV7-3	TRBJ2-3	CASSAVLAGTDTQYF	TGTGCCAGCAGCGCAGTACTAGCGGGGACAGATACGCAGTATTTT
few	TRBD1	TRBV7-6	TRBJ2-3	CASSLNSGQSTDTQYF	TGTGCCAGCAGCTTAAATTCGGGACAGAGCACAGATACGCAGTATTTT
NA	TRBD2	TRBV5-1	TRBJ2-1	CASSIRRGGGNNEQFF	TGCGCCAGCAGCATAAGGCGGGGCGGGGGAAACAATGAGCAGTTCTTC
NA	TRBD2	TRBV19	TRBJ2-2	CASSMLAGGIGELFF	TGTGCCAGTAGTATGCTAGCGGGAGGCATCGGGGAGCTGTTTTTT
NA	TRBD1	TRBV30	TRBJ2-1	CAWSLQGGLFF	TGTGCCTGGAGTCTACAGGGGGGACTGTTCTTC
NA	NA	TRBV5-1	TRBJ2-2	CASSLSHRAPGELFF	TGCGCCAGCAGCTTGTCTCACAGGGCTCCCGGGGAGCTGTTTTTT
NA	TRBD1	TRBV6-5	TRBJ1-3	CATSTGRGNTIYF	TGTGCCACCTCGACAGGGCGTGGAAACACCATATATTTT
NA	TRBD1	TRBV19	TRBJ1-1	CASRNPGGYNTEAFF	TGTGCCAGTAGGAACCCAGGGGGTTACAACACTGAAGCTTTCTTT
NA	TRBD2	TRBV28	TRBJ2-7	CASSFGGRLYEQYF	TGTGCCAGCAGTTTCGGCGGGAGGCTCTACGAGCAGTACTTC
NA	NA	TRBV6-1	TRBJ2-3	CASSEGYTSSTDTQYF	TGTGCCAGCAGTGAAGGGTACACCTCTAGCACAGATACGCAGTATTTT
NA	TRBD2	TRBV5-1	TRBJ2-1	CASSWGPGLAFNEQFF	TGCGCCAGCAGCTGGGGTCCGGGACTAGCCTTCAATGAGCAGTTCTTC